This T cell receptor (beta chain) was captured in a study of T-cell reconstitution after alpha-beta-depleted transplantation in children. Notes on the study in general: T-cell numbers and diversity one year post-transplant derived largely from freshly generated T cells. Where some patients showed high TCRbeta diversity at day 60, it came from recipient T cells and thymic progenitors that had survived.

Unique molecular identifiers were incorporated into the prepared TCRbeta library. Using its own MiXCR run on the PCR reads, TCRdb lists one record per CDR3 protein. The sample yields about 110,000 distinct CDR3 sequences, 5.5% to 7% seen once. This clonotype showed up many times. As yet, its antigen is unknown. Germline assignment: CDR1 PRHDT and CDR2 FYEKMQ (reference sequence). This CDR3 contains 13 residues. J lost 8 bases, V lost 5 bases, and 4 bases had no gene match. The TCR sequence derives from a male patient between 2 and 10 years old who had a stem cell transplant for acute lymphoblastic leukemia, so the T cells may come from the graft donor. The V gene is TRBV13, the J gene TRBJ2-1, with TRBD1 identical over 9 bases. The sample was PBMCs, mostly from graft donor cells, taken 360 days after TCRalphabeta/CD19-depleted stem cell transplant. In DNA form, the CDR3 reads TGTGCCAGCAGCCAGACAGGGGGTGATGAGCAGTTCTTC. Its protein product is CASSQTGGDEQFF.